The present T cell receptor (beta chain) was sequenced within a study of glioma-infiltrating T cells after dendritic cell vaccination. Whole-study context: Patients received autologous tumor lysate-pulsed dendritic cell vaccination between about 2003 and 2013. Monocyte-derived dendritic cells, cultured approximately seven days with IL-4 and GM-CSF, were pulsed with autologous tumor lysate. Dendritic cell vaccine was injected intradermally three times, biweekly.

All glioblastoma patients lacked an isocitrate dehydrogenase mutation. Produced via immunoSEQ multiplex PCR; TCRdb's table is partial and in-frame only. The table records some 70,000 clones, under 90% of them present only once. The germline CDR1 and CDR2 sequences are ENHRY and SYGVKD. The V and J ends lost 10 bases and 3 bases, in that order; junction bases with no gene match: 7. The CDR3 is 13 amino acids. The chain links TRBV10-3 to TRBJ2-7; 9 bases line up with TRBD1. Specimen: blood, collected before dendritic cell vaccination. The receptor comes from a human donor with glioblastoma. This CDR3 is CATLRDRDYEQYF. The DNA of the CDR3 is TGTGCCACCCTCCGGGACAGGGACTACGAGCAGTACTTC.